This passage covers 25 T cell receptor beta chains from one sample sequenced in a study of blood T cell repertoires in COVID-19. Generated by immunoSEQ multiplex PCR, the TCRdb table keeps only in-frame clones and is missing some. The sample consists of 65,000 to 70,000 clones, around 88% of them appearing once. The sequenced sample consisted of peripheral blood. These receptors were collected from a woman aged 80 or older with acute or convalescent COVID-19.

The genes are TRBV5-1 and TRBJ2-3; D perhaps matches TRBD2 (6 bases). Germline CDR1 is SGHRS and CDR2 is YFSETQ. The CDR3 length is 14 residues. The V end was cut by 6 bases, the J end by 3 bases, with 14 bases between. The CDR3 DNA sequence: TGCGCCAGCACTGCGGGTAGCGGTACAGATACGCAGTATTTT. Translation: CASTAGSGTDTQYF.

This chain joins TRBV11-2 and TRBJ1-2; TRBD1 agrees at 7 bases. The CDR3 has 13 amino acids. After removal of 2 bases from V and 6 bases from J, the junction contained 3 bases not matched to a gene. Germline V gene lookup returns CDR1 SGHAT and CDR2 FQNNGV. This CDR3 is CASSLFDRDGYTF. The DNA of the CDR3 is TGTGCCAGCAGCTTATTCGACAGGGATGGCTACACCTTC.

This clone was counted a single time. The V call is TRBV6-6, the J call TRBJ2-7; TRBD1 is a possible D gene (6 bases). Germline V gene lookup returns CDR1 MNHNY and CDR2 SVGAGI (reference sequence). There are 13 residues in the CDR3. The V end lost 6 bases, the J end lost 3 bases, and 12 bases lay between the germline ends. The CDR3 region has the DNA TGTGCCAGCAGGCGACAGGCGCTCTACGAGCAGTACTTC. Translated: CASRRQALYEQYF.

DNA for the CDR3: TGTGCCAGTACTTCAGGTGACGCGAACACCGGGGAGCTGTTTTTT. Translated, it gives CASTSGDANTGELFF. The V gene is TRBV19, the J gene TRBJ2-2, with D unclear. V lost 7 bases and J 0 bases, leaving 12 bases between the germline ends. Germline CDR1 is LNHDA and CDR2 is SQIVND (reference sequence). This CDR3 spans 15 amino acids.

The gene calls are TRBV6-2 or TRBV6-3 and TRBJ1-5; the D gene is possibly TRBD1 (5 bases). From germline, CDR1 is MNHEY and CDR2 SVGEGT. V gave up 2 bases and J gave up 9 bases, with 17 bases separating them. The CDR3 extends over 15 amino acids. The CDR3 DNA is TGTGCCAGCAGTTACGGAGGGGCACGGGGGAGGCCCCAGCATTTT. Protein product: CASSYGGARGRPQHF.

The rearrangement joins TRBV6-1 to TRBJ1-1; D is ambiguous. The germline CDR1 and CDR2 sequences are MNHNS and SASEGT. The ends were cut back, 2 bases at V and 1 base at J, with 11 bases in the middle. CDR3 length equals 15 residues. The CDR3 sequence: CASSEYGVGNTEAFF. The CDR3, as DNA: TGTGCCAGCAGTGAATACGGGGTGGGGAACACTGAAGCTTTCTTT.

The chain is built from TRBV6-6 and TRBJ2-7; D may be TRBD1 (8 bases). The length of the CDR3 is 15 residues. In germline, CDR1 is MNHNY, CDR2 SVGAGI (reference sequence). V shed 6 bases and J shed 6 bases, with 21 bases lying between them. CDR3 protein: CASRKPSGTGSEQYF. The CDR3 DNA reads TGTGCCAGCAGAAAACCGAGCGGGACAGGTTCCGAGCAGTACTTC.

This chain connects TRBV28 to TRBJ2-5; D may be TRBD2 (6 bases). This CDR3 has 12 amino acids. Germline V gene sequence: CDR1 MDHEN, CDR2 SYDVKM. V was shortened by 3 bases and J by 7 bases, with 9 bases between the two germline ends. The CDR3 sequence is CASSLAGGTQYF. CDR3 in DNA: TGTGCCAGCAGTTTGGCCGGGGGGACCCAGTACTTC.

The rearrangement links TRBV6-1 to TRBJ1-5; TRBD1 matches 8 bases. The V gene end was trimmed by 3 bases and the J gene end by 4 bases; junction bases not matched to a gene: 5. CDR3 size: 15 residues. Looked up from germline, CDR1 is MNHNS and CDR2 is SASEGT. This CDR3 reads CASSEGQVPNQPQHF. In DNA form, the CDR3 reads TGTGCCAGCAGTGAGGGACAGGTACCTAATCAGCCCCAGCATTTT.

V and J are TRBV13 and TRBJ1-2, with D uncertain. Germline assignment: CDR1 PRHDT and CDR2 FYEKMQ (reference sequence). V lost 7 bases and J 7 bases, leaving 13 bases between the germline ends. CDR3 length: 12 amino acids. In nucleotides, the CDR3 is TGTGCCAGCACCTACCCGACGGGTGGCTACACCTTC. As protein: CASTYPTGGYTF.

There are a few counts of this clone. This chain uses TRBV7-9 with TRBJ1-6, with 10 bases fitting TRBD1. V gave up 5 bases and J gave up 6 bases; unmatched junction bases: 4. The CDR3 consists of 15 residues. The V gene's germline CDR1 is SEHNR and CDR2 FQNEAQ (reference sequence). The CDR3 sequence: CASSPTGGINSPLHF. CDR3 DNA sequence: TGTGCCAGCAGCCCGACAGGGGGCATTAATTCACCCCTCCACTTT. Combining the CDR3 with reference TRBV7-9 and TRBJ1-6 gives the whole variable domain DTGVSQNPRHKITKRGQNVTFRCDPISEHNRLYWYRQTLGQGPEFLTYFQNEAQLEKSRLLSDRFSAERPKGSFSTLEIQRTEQGDSAMYLCASSPTGGINSPLHFGNGTRLTVT.

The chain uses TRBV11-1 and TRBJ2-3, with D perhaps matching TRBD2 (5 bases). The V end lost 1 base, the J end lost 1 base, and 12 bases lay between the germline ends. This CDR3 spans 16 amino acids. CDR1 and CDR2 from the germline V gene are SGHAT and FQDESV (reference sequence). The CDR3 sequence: CASSLGHGKGTDTQYF. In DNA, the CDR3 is TGTGCCAGCAGCTTAGGGCACGGGAAGGGCACAGATACGCAGTATTTT.

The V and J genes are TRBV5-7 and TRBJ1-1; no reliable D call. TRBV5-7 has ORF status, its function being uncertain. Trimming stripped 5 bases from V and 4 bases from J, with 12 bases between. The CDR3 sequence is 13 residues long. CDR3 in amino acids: CASSTASSTEAFF. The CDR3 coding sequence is TGTGCCAGCAGTACCGCAAGTAGCACTGAAGCTTTCTTT.

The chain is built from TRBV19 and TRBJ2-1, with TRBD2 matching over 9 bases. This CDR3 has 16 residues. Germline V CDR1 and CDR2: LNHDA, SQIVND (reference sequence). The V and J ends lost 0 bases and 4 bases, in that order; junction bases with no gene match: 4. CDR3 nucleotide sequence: TGTGCCAGTAGTATAGAGGCTAGCGGGGAATACAATGAGCAGTTCTTC. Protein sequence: CASSIEASGEYNEQFF. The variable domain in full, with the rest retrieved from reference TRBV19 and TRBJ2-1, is DGGITQSPKYLFRKEGQNVTLSCEQNLNHDAMYWYRQDPGQGLRLIYYSQIVNDFQKGDIAEGYSVSREKKESFPLTVTSAQKNPTAFYLCASSIEASGEYNEQFFGPGTRLTVL.

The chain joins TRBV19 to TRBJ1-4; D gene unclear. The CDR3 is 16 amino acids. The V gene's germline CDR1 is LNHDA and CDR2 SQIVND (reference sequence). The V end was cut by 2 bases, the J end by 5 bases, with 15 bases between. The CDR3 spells CASSILSWSQNEKLFF. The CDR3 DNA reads TGTGCCAGTAGTATATTGAGTTGGTCGCAAAATGAAAAACTGTTTTTT.

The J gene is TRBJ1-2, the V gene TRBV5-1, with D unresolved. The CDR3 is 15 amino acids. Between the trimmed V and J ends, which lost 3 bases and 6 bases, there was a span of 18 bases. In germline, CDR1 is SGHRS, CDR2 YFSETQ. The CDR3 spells CASSSRIQSADGYTF. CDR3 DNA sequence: TGCGCCAGCAGCTCCAGGATCCAATCAGCCGATGGCTACACCTTC.

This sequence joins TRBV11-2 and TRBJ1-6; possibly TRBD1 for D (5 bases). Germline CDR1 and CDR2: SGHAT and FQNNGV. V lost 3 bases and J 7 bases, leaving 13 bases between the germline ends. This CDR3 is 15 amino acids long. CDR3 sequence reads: CASSFLPRGNSPLHF. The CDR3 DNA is TGTGCCAGCAGCTTTTTACCCCGGGGGAATTCACCCCTCCACTTT.

CDR3: CASSLGTGVMNTEAFF. The CDR3 DNA reads as TGTGCCAGCAGTCTCGGGACAGGGGTTATGAACACTGAAGCTTTCTTT. The genes are TRBV28 and TRBJ1-1, with 10 bases matching TRBD1. Germline values: CDR1 MDHEN, CDR2 SYDVKM. The CDR3 length is 16 residues. Losses at the gene ends were 5 bases for V and 0 bases for J; bases not matched to a gene: 6.

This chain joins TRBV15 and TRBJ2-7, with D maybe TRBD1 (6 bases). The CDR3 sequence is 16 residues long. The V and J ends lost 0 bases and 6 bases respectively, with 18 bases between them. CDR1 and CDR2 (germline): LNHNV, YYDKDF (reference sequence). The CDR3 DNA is TGTGCCACCAGCAGAGAGGGTGCAACTAAACAGGGCGAGCAGTACTTC. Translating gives CATSREGATKQGEQYF.

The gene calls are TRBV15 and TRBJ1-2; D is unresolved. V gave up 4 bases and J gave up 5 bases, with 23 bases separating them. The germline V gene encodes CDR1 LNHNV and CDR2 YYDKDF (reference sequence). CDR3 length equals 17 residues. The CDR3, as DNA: TGTGCCACCAGCACTGTTACGCGGCGCCCTCTTAGGTATGGCTACACCTTC. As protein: CATSTVTRRPLRYGYTF.

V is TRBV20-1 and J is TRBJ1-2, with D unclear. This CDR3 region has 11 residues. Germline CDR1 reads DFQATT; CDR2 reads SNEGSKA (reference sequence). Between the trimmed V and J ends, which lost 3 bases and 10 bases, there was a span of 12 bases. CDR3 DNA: TGCAGTGCTAGCTGGCAGCGAGCCTACACCTTC. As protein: CSASWQRAYTF.

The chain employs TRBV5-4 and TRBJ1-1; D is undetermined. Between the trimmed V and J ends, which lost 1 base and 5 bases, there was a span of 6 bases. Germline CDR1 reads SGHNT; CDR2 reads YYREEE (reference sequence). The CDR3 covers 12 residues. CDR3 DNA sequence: TGTGCCAGCAGCTTGCCCGGGACTGAAGCTTTCTTT. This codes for CASSLPGTEAFF.

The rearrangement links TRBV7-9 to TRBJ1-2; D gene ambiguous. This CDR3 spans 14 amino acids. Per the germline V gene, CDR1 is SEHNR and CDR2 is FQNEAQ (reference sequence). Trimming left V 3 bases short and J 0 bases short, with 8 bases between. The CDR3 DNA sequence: TGTGCCAGCAGCTTGGCCGGGGCTAACTATGGCTACACCTTC. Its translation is CASSLAGANYGYTF.

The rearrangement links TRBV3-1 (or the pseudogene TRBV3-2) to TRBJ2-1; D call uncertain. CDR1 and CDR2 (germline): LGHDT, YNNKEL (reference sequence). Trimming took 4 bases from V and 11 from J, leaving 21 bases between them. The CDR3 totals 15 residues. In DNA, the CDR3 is TGTGCCAGCAGCCCCCACAGCTCGGTCCCGATTAAGCAGTTCTTC. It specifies CASSPHSSVPIKQFF.

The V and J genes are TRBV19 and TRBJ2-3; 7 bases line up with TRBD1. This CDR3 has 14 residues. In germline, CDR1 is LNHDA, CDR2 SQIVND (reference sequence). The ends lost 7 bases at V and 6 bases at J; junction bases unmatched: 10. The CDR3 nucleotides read TGTGCCAGTACGACGGGACAGTCGAGGGATACGCAGTATTTT. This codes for CASTTGQSRDTQYF.